This record covers a single T cell receptor beta chain. The definition of stable Graves' hyperthyroidism was no ophthalmopathy progression within 18 months. Newly diagnosed hyperthyroidism patients aged 18 to 65 years had disease lasting under 2 months. Uncontrolled infection, other autoimmune disease, pregnancy or lactation excluded patients. Diagnoses were established using clinical symptoms, serum thyroxine and TRAb, thyroid ultrasound and orbital computed tomography. This entry is derived from a study of T cells in Graves' hyperthyroidism and ophthalmopathy. The CDR3 has 14 amino acids. The V gene lost 2 bases and the J gene lost 5 bases, with 13 bases spanning the gap. The germline gives CDR1 LNHDA, CDR2 SQIVND (reference sequence). The source material, RNA transcripts, was used to amplify TCR beta CDR3 regions. HTBI primers were used for first-round RT-PCR of the TCR CDR3. Via MiXCR, TCRdb re-called the multiplex PCR reads, giving one row per CDR3 protein. The data contain 300,000 or so distinct CDR3 sequences, approximately 16% of them singletons.

The V call is TRBV19, the J call TRBJ2-7; tentative D call: TRBD1 (5 bases). The sample was blood. The source of this sequence is a man aged 25 to 45 with Graves' hyperthyroidism. For the CDR3, the DNA is TGTGCCAGTAGTATACGACAGTTCGCGGACGAGCAGTACTTC. This translates into CASSIRQFADEQYF.